The present T cell receptor beta chain was sequenced within a study of blood T cells in healthy people across ages. Study overall: The template switching approach captured approximately one barcoded beta molecule for every two T cells. Overall study results and limits: Observed TCR beta diversity per million T cells went down as age went up. This fall followed a roughly linear course with age. Both naive CD4+ cell counts and diversity were greater in long-lived donors than in aged donors.

This clonotype was observed a few times. Its target is unknown. V trimming: 0 bases; J trimming: 0 bases; junction bases outside the gene matches: 8. From germline, CDR1 is LNHNV and CDR2 YYDKDF (reference sequence). The CDR3 covers 17 residues. A J-beta primer mix and a sample-barcoded 5' primer were used in a second PCR of about 7 to 12 cycles. TCRdb fed the 5' RACE reads into MiXCR, producing one record per CDR3 protein. The data contain 1.4 million or so distinct CDR3 sequences, 40% to 45% of them singletons. Material: blood. This TCR came from a woman younger than 35 in good health. The chain employs TRBV15 and TRBJ2-7, with TRBD2 identical over 7 bases. CDR3 coding DNA: TGTGCCACCAGCAGAGATTGGTCCCAGCGGGGCTCCTACGAGCAGTACTTC. Translating it yields CATSRDWSQRGSYEQYF.